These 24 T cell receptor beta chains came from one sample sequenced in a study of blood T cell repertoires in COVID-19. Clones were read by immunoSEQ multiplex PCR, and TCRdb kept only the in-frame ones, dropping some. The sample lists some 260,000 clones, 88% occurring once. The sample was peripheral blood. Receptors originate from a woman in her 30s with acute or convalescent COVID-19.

The CDR3 DNA sequence: TGTGCCAGCAGCCCCCGAGCGGGAGGAATTTACAATGAGCAGTTCTTC. Translated, it gives CASSPRAGGIYNEQFF. The chain recombines TRBV9 with TRBJ2-1, with 9 nucleotides matching TRBD2. Trimming took 4 bases from V and 4 from J; bases not matched to a gene: 9. In germline, CDR1 is SGDLS, CDR2 YYNGEE. The length of the CDR3 is 16 residues.

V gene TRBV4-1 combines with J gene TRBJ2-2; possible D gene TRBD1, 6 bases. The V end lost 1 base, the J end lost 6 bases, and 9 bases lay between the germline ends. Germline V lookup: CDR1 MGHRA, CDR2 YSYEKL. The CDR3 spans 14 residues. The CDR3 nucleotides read TGCGCCAGCAGCCAAGGCCAGGGGTCCGGGGAGCTGTTTTTT. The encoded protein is CASSQGQGSGELFF.

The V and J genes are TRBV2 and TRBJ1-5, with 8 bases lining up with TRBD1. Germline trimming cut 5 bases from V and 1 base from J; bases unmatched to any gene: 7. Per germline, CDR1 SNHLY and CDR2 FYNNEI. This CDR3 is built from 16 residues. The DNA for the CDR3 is TGTGCCAGCAGTACCCGTCGACAGGGGAGCAATCAGCCCCAGCATTTT. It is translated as CASSTRRQGSNQPQHF.

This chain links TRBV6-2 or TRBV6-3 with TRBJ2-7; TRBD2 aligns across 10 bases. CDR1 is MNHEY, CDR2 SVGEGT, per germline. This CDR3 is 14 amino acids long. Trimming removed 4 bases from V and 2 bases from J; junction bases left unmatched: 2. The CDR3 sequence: CASSLLAGPYEQYF. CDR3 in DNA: TGTGCCAGCAGTTTACTAGCGGGGCCCTACGAGCAGTACTTC.

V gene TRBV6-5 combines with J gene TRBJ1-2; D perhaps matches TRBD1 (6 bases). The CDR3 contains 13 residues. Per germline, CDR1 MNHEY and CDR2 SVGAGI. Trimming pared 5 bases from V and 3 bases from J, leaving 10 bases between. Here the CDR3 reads CASSLQGYYGYTF. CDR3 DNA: TGTGCCAGCAGTCTACAGGGTTACTATGGCTACACCTTC.

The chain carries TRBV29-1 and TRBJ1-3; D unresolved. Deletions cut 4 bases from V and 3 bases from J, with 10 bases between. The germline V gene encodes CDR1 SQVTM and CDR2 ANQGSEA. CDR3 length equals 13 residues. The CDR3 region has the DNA TGCAGCGTTGTTCCCTTATTTGGAAACACCATATATTTT. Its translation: CSVVPLFGNTIYF.

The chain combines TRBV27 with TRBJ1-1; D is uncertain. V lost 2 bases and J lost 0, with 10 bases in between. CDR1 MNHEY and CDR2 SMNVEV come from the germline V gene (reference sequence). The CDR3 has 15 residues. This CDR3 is CASSLVRGLNTEAFF. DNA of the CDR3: TGTGCCAGCAGTTTAGTTCGGGGTTTGAACACTGAAGCTTTCTTT.

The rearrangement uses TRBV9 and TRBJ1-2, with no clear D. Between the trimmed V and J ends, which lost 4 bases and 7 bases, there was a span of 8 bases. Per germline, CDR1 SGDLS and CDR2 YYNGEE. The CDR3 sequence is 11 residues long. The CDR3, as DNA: TGTGCCAGCAGCTCCGAGGGTGGCTACACCTTC. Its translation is CASSSEGGYTF.

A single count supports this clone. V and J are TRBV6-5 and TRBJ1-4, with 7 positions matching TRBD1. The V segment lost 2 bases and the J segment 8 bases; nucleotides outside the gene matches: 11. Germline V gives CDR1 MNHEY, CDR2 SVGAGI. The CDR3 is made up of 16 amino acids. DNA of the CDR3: TGTGCCAGCAGTTACATTATGACAGGGACGGGGGAAAAACTGTTTTTT. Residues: CASSYIMTGTGEKLFF.

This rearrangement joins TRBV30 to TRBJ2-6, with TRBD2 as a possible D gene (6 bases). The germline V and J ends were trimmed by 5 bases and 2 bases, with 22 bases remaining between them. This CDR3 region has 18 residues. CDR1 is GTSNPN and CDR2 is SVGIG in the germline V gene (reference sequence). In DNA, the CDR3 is TGTGCCTGGCGGCGGGGCCGCACTTTGGGTACTGGGGCCAACGTCCTGACTTTC. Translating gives CAWRRGRTLGTGANVLTF. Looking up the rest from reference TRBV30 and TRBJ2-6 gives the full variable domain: SQTIHQWPATLVQPVGSPLSLECTVEGTSNPNLYWYRQAAGRGLQLLFYSVGIGQISSEVPQNLSASRPQDRQFILSSKKLLLSDSGFYLCAWRRGRTLGTGANVLTFGAGSRLTVL.

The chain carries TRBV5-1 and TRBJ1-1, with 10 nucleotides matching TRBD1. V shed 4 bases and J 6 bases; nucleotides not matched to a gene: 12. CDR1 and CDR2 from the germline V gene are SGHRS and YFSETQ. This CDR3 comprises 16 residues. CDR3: CASSKGTGAAWAEAFF. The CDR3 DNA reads TGCGCCAGCAGCAAAGGGACAGGGGCTGCCTGGGCTGAAGCTTTCTTT.

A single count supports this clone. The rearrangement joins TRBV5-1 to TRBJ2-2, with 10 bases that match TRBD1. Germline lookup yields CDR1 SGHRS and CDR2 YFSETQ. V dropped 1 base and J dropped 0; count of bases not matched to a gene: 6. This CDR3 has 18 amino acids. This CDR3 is CASSLFPGQGANTGELFF. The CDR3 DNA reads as TGCGCCAGCAGCTTGTTCCCCGGACAGGGGGCGAACACCGGGGAGCTGTTTTTT.

Written as DNA, the CDR3 is TGTGCCAGCAGCTTCCAGCTAGGTGTGAACACTGAAGCTTTCTTT. Residues: CASSFQLGVNTEAFF. V and J are TRBV5-4 and TRBJ1-1; D is unresolved. The CDR3 sequence is 15 residues long. V lost 2 bases to trimming and J lost 0 bases, with 11 bases between them. CDR1 is SGHNT, CDR2 YYREEE, per germline (reference sequence). The full variable domain, its missing parts supplied by reference TRBV5-4 and TRBJ1-1, is ETGVTQSPTHLIKTRGQQVTLRCSSQSGHNTVSWYQQALGQGPQFIFQYYREEENGRGNFPPRFSGLQFPNYSSELNVNALELDDSALYLCASSFQLGVNTEAFFGQGTRLTVV.

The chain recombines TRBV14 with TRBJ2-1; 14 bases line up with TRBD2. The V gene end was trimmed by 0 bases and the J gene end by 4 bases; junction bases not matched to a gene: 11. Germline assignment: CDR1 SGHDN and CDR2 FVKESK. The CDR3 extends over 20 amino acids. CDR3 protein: CASSQDRAGTSGRRYNEQFF. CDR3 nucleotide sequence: TGTGCCAGCAGCCAAGATCGGGCCGGGACTAGCGGGAGAAGATACAATGAGCAGTTCTTC.

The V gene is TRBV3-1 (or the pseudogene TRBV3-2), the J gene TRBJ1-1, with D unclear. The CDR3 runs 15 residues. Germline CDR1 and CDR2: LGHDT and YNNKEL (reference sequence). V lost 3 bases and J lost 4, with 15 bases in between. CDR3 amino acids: CASSHFGGPRTEAFF. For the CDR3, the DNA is TGTGCCAGCAGCCATTTTGGTGGGCCGCGCACTGAAGCTTTCTTT.

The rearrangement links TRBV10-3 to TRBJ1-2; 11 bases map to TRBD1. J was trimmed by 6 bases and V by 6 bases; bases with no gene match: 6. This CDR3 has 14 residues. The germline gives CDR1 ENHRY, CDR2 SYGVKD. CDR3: CAIRAEDRGHGYTF. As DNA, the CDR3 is TGTGCCATCAGGGCCGAGGACAGGGGGCATGGCTACACCTTC.

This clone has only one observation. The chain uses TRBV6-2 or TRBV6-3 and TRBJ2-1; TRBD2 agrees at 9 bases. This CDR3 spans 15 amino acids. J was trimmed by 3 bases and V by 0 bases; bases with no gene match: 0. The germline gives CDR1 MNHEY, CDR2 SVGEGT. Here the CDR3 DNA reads TGTGCCAGCAGTTACTCTAGCGGGAGCTACAATGAGCAGTTCTTC. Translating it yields CASSYSSGSYNEQFF.

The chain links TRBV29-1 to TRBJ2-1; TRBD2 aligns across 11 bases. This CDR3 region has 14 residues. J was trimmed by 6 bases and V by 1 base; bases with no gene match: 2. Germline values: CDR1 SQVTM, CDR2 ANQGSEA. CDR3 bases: TGCAGCGTTGAAGCTAGCGGGAGGTCCAATGAGCAGTTCTTC. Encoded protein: CSVEASGRSNEQFF.

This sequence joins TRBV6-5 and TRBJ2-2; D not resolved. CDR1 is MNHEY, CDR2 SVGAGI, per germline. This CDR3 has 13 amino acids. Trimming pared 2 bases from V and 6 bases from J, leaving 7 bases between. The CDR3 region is CASSYVLSGELFF. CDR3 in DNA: TGTGCCAGCAGTTACGTATTGTCCGGGGAGCTGTTTTTT.

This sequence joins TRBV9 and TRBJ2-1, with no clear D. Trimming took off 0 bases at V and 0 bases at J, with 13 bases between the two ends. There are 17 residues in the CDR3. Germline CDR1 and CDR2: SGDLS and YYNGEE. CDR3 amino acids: CASSVDNRASSYNEQFF. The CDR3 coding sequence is TGTGCCAGCAGCGTAGATAACAGAGCAAGCTCCTACAATGAGCAGTTCTTC.

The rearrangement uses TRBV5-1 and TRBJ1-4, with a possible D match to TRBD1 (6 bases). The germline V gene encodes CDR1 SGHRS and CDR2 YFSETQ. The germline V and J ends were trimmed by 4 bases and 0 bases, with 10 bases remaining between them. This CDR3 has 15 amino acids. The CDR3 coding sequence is TGCGCCAGCAGCCCCCGGACAGCAACTAATGAAAAACTGTTTTTT. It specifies CASSPRTATNEKLFF.

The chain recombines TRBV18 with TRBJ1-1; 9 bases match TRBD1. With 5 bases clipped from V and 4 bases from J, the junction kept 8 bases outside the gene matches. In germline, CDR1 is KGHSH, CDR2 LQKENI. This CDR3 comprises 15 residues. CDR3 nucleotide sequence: TGTGCCAGCTCATCCGGGACAGGGAGCAGCACTGAAGCTTTCTTT. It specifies CASSSGTGSSTEAFF.

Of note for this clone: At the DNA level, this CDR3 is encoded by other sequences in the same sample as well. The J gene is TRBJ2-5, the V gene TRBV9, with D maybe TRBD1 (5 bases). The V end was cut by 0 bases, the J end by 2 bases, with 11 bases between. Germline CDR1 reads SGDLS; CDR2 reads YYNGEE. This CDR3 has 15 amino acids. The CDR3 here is CASSVASGRQETQYF. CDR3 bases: TGTGCCAGCAGCGTAGCGTCAGGGCGGCAAGAGACCCAGTACTTC.

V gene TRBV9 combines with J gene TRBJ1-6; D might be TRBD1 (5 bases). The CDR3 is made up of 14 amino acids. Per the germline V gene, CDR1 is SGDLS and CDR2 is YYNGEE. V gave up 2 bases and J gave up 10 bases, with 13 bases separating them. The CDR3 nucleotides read TGTGCCAGCAGCGTCGGGGGGTCCGGGTCACCCCTCCACTTT. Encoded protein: CASSVGGSGSPLHF.